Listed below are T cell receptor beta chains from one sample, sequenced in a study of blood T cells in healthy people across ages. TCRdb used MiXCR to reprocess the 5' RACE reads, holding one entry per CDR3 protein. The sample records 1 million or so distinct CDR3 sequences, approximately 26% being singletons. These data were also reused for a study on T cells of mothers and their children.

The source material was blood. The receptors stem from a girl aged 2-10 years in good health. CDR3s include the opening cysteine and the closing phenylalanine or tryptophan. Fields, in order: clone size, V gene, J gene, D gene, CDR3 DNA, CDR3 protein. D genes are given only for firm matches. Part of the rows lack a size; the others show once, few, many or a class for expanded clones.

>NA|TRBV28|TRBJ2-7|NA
TGTGCCAGCAGTTTATATCGGAACGAGCAGTACTTC
CASSLYRNEQYF
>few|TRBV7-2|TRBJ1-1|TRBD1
TGTGCCAGCAGACTAACAGGGGCGACTGAAGCTTTCTTT
CASRLTGATEAFF
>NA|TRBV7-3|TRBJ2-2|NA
TGTGCCAGCAGTGGGACATCGAACACCGGGGAGCTGTTTTTT
CASSGTSNTGELFF
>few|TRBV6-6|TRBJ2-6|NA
TGTGCCAGCAGCTCGACAGGAGGGGCGGTCAACGTCCTGACTTTC
CASSSTGGAVNVLTF
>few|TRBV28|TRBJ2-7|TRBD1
TGTGCCAGCAGTACGTTGACAGGGCCCTACGAGCAGTACTTC
CASSTLTGPYEQYF
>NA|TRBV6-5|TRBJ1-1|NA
TGTGCCAGCATAACCGCGAGCGGGACTGAAGCTTTCTTT
CASITASGTEAFF
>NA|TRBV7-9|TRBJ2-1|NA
TGTACCAGCAGCTTCGGGGTCAACAGCAATGAGCAGTTCTTC
CTSSFGVNSNEQFF
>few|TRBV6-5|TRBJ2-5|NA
TGTGCCACCCAGGACAGAAAAGAGACCCAGTACTTC
CATQDRKETQYF
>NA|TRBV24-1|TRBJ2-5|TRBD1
TGTGCCACCAGTGACTTCGGACAGGGTGGAAAGCAAGAGACCCAGTACTTC
CATSDFGQGGKQETQYF
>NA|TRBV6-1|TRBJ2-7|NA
TGTGCCAGCAGTGAAGAAGAGGAGGGGTACGAGCAGTACTTC
CASSEEEEGYEQYF
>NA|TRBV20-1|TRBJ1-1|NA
TGCAGTGCTAGTCAGTCAGGGAGGATCACTGAAGCTTTCTTT
CSASQSGRITEAFF
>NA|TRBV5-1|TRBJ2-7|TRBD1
TGCGCCAGCAGCTCCCCCGGAAACAGGGGGTTAGGAGAGCAGTACTTC
CASSSPGNRGLGEQYF
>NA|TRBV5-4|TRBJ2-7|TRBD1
TGTGCCAGCAGCTTGGCCTCCCCGGGACAGGGGTTATACGAGCAGTACTTC
CASSLASPGQGLYEQYF
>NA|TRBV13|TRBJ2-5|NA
TGTGCCAGCAGCTTAAGGGGTCGAGGGGACCAAGAGACCCAGTACTTC
CASSLRGRGDQETQYF
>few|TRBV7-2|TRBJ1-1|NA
TGTGCCAGCAGCGCAGGGTCAAACACTGAAGCTTTCTTT
CASSAGSNTEAFF
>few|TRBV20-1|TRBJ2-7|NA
TGCAGTGCTTACCAAACTACAGGTAACGAGCAGTACTTC
CSAYQTTGNEQYF
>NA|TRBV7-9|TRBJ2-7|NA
TGTGCCAGCGGCTTACCGGACCTCCACGAGCAGTACTTC
CASGLPDLHEQYF
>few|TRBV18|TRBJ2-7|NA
TGTGCCAGCGCCGCCCCAGGGAGCTACGAGCAGTACTTC
CASAAPGSYEQYF
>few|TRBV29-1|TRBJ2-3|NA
TGCAGCGTGGGGGCAGGCACAGATACGCAGTATTTT
CSVGAGTDTQYF
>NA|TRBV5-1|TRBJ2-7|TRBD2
TGCGCCAGCAGCCCAGCGGGAGGGAGGTCCTACGAGCAGTACTTC
CASSPAGGRSYEQYF
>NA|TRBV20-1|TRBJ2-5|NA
TGCAGTGCTCAAGCCCGGCGAGGCCAAGAGACCCAGTACTTC
CSAQARRGQETQYF
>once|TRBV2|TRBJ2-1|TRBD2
TGTGCCAGCAGTGAACTAGCGGGGGGTCGGCAGTTCTTC
CASSELAGGRQFF
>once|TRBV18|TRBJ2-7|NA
TGTGCCAGCTCACAGGGAAGGGCGCACAACGAGCAGTACTTC
CASSQGRAHNEQYF
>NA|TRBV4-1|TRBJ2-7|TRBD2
TGCGCCAGCAGCCAAGATTTTAGGCGGGAGACCGCCTACGAGCAGTACTTC
CASSQDFRRETAYEQYF
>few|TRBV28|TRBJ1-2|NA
TGTGCCAGCAGTTTACAAGCTGGATCCTATGGCTACACCTTC
CASSLQAGSYGYTF
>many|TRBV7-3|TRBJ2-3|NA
TGTGCCAGCAGCTTAAACGGGGCCGATACGCAGTATTTT
CASSLNGADTQYF
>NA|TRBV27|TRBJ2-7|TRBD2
TGTGCCAGCGGGACTATTACCCACGAGCAGTACTTC
CASGTITHEQYF